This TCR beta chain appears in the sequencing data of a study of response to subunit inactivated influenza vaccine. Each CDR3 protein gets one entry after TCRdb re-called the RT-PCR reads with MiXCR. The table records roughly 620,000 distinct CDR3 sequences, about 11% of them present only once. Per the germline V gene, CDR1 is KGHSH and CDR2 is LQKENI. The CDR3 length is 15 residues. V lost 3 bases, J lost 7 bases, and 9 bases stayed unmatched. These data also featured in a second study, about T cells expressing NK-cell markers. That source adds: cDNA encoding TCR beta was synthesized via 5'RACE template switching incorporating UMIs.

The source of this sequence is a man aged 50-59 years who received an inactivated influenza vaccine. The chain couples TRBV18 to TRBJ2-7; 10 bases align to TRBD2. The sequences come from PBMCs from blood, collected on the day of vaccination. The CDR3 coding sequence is TGTGCCAGCTCACCCAGCCCTAGCGGGAGAGGAGAGCAGTACTTC. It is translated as CASSPSPSGRGEQYF.